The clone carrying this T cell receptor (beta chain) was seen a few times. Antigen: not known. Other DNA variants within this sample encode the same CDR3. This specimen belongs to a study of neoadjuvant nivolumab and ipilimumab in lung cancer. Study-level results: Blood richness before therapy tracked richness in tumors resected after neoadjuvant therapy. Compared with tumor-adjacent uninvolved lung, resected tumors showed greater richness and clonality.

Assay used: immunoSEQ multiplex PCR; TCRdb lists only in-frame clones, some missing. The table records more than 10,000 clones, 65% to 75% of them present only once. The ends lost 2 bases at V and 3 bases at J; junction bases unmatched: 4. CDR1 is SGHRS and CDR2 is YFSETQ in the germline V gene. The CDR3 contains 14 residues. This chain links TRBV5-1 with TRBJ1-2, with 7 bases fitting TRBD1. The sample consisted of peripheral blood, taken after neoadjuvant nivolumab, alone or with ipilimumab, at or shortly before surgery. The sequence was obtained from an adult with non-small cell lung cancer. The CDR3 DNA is TGCGCCAGCAGCTTAGGGACAGAGGACTATGGCTACACCTTC. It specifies CASSLGTEDYGYTF.